The clone carrying this T cell receptor beta chain was counted at least ten times. As yet, its antigen is unknown. This record belongs to a study of T cells in Graves' hyperthyroidism and ophthalmopathy. Study information: Pretreatment peripheral blood was obtained at initial diagnosis.

Overall study findings and caveats: Most thyroid clonotypes with frequency above 0.001 were detected in blood.

Orbital computed tomography and thyroid ultrasound, together with serum TRAb and thyroxine and clinical symptoms, were used for diagnoses. Isolation of PBMCs was performed on 9.5 to 10 ml fresh peripheral blood. CDR1 and CDR2 (germline): DFQATT, SNEGSKA (reference sequence). This CDR3 has 14 amino acids. V was clipped by 5 bases and J by 0 bases; unmatched bases: 7. Researchers amplified the TCR beta CDR3 regions from RNA transcripts. During a first-round RT-PCR of the TCR CDR3, the HTBI primer set was used. From the multiplex PCR reads, TCRdb called clonotypes with MiXCR, one entry per CDR3 protein. The sample carries about 530,000 distinct CDR3 sequences, 15% to 20% recorded once.

The V and J genes are TRBV20-1 and TRBJ2-7; TRBD2 matches 7 bases. The sequence came from a woman under 30 with Graves' ophthalmopathy. Sequencing was carried out using blood. Written as DNA, the CDR3 is TGCAGTGCTCTAACTAGCGAAAGCTCCTACGAGCAGTACTTC. Translation gives CSALTSESSYEQYF.